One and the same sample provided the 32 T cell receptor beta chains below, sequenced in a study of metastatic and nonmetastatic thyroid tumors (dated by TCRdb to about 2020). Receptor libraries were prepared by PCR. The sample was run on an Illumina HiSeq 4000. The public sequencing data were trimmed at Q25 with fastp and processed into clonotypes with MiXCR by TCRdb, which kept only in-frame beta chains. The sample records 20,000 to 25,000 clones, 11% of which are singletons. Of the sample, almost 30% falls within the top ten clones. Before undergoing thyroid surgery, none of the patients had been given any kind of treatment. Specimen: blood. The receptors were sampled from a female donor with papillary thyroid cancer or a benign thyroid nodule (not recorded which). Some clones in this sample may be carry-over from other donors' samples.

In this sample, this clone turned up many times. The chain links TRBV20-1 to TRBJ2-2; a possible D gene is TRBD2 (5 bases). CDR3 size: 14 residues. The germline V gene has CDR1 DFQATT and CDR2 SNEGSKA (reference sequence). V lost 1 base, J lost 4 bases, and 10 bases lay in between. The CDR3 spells CSARGLGSTGELFF. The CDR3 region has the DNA TGCAGTGCTAGAGGCCTGGGGAGCACCGGGGAGCTGTTTTTT.

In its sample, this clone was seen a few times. CDR3 bases: TGTGCCAGCAGCTCGGCCGACAATGAGCAGTTCTTC. Translation: CASSSADNEQFF. The gene calls are TRBV7-9 and TRBJ2-1; D not resolved. There are 12 residues in the CDR3. From germline, CDR1 is SEHNR and CDR2 FQNEAQ (reference sequence). The V end lost 4 bases, the J end lost 5 bases, and 6 bases lay between the germline ends.

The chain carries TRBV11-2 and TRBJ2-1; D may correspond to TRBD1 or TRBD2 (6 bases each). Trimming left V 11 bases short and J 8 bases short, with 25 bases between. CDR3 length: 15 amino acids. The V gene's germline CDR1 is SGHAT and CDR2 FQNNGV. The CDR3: CACGGGTPLFDEQFF. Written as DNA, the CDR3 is TGTGCCTGCGGAGGGGGGACCCCCTTATTCGATGAGCAGTTCTTC.

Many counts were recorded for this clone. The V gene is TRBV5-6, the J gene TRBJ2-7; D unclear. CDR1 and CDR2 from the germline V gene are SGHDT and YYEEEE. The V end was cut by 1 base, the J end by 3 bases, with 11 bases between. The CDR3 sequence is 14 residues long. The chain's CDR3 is CASSLWNLLYEQYF. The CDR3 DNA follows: TGTGCCAGCAGCTTGTGGAACCTGCTCTACGAGCAGTACTTC. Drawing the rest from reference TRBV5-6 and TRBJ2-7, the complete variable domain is DAGVTQSPTHLIKTRGQQVTLRCSPKSGHDTVSWYQQALGQGPQFIFQYYEEEERQRGNFPDRFSGHQFPNYSSELNVNALLLGDSALYLCASSLWNLLYEQYFGPGTRLTVT.

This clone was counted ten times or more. CDR3 sequence reads: CASRPDQVPYEQYF. As DNA, the CDR3 is TGCGCCAGCAGGCCCGATCAGGTACCCTACGAGCAGTACTTC. The chain recombines TRBV5-1 with TRBJ2-7; D unresolved. This CDR3 is built from 14 residues. The germline V and J ends were trimmed by 5 bases and 2 bases, with 14 bases remaining between them. In germline, CDR1 is SGHRS, CDR2 YFSETQ.

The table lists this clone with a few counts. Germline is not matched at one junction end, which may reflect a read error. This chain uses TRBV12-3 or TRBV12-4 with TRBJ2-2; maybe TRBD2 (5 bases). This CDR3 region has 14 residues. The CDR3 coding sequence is TGTTCCAGCACCCCCGACTTGAACACCGGGGATCTGTTTTTT. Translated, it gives CSSTPDLNTGDLFF.

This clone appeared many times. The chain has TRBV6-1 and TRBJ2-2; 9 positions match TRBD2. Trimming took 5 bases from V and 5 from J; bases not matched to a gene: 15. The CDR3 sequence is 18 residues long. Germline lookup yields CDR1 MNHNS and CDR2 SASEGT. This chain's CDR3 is CASSHTGWAGGYTGELFF. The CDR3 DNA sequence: TGTGCCAGCAGTCACACTGGGTGGGCGGGAGGGTATACCGGGGAGCTGTTTTTT.

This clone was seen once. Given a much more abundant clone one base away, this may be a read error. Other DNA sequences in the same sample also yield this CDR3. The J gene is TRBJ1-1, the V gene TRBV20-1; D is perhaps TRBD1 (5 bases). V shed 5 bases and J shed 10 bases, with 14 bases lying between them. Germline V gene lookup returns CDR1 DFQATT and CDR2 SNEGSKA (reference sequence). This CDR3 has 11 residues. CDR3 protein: CSAAGTIGAFF. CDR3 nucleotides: TGCAGTGCTGCGGGGACCATAGGAGCTTTCTTT.

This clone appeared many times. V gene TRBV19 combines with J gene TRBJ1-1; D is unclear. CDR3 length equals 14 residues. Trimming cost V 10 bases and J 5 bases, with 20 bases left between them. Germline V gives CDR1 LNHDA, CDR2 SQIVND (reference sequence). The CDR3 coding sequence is TGTGCCACCATTAGGGAGGTGAGTGGGACTGAAGCTTTCTTT. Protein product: CATIREVSGTEAFF. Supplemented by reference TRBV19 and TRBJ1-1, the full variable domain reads DGGITQSPKYLFRKEGQNVTLSCEQNLNHDAMYWYRQDPGQGLRLIYYSQIVNDFQKGDIAEGYSVSREKKESFPLTVTSAQKNPTAFYLCATIREVSGTEAFFGQGTRLTVV.

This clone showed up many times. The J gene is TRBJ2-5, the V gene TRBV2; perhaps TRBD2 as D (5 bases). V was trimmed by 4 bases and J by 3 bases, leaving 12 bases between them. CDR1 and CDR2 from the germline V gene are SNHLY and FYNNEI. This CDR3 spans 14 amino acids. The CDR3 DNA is TGTGCCAGCAGTGTAACTAGGATCAAAGAGACCCAGTACTTC. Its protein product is CASSVTRIKETQYF.

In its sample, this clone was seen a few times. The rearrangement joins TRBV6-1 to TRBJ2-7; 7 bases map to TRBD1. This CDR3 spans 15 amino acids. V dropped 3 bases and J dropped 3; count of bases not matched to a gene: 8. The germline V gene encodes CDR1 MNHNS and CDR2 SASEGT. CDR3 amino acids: CASSDPGQWLYEQYF. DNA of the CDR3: TGTGCCAGCAGTGACCCGGGACAGTGGCTCTACGAGCAGTACTTC.

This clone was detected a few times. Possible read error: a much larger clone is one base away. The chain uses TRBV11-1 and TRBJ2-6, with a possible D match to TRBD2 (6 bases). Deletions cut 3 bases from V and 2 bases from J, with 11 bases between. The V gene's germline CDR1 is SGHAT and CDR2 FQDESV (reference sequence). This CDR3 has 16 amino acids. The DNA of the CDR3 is TGTGCCAGCAGCTTTACGGGGGAACCTGGGGCCAACGTCCTGACTTTC. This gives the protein CASSFTGEPGANVLTF.

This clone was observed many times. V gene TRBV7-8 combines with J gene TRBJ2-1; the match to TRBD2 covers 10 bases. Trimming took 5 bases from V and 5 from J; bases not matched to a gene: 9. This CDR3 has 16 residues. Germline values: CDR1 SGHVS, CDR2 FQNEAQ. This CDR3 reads CASSLRTSGNHNEQFF. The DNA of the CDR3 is TGTGCCAGCAGCCTCAGGACTAGCGGAAACCACAATGAGCAGTTCTTC.

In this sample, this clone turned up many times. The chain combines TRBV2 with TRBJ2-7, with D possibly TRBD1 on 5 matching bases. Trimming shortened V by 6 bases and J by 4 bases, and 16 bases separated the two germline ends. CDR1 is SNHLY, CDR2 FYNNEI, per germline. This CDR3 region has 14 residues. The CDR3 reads CASRGRQGSYEQYF. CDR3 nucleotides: TGTGCCAGCAGGGGCAGGCAGGGTAGTTACGAGCAGTACTTC.

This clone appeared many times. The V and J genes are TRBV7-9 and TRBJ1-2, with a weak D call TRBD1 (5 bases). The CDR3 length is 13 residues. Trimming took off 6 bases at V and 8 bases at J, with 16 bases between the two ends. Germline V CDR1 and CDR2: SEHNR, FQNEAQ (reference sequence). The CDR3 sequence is CASRSGTNGGYTF. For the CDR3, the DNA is TGTGCCAGCAGGTCGGGGACTAACGGCGGCTACACCTTC.

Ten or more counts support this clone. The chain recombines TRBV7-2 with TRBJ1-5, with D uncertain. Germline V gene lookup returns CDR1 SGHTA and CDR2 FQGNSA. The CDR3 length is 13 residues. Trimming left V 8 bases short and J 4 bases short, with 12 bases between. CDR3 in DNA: TGTGCCAGCGCGTCGGGTCCTAATCAGCCCCAGCATTTT. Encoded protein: CASASGPNQPQHF.

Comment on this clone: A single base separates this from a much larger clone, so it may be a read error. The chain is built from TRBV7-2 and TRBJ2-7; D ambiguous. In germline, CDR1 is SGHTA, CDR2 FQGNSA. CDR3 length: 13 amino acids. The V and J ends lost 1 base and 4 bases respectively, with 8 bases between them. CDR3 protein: CASSLVDGYEQYF. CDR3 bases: TGTGCCAGCAGCTTAGTGGATGGGTACGAGCAGTACTTC.

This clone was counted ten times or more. The CDR3 DNA follows: TGTGCCAGCAGCTTACAAATCCAAGAGACCCAGTACTTC. Protein sequence: CASSLQIQETQYF. The V and J genes are TRBV7-2 and TRBJ2-5; no clear D gene. Germline V CDR1 and CDR2: SGHTA, FQGNSA. The CDR3 is made up of 13 amino acids. Between the trimmed V and J ends, which lost 2 bases and 1 base, there was a span of 5 bases.

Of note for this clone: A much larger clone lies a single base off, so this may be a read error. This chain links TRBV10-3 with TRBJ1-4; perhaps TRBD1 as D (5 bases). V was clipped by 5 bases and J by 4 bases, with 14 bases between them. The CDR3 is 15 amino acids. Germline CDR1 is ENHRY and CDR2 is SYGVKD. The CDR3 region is CAISYPSGVNEKLFF. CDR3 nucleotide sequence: TGTGCCATCAGTTATCCTTCGGGGGTTAATGAAAAACTGTTTTTT.

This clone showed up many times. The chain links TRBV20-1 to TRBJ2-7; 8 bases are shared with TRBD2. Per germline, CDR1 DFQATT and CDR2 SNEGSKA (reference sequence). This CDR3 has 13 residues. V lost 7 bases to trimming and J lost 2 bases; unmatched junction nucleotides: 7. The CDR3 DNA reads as TGCAGTGTAGGGACGGGGGGGACCTACGAGCAGTACTTC. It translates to CSVGTGGTYEQYF.

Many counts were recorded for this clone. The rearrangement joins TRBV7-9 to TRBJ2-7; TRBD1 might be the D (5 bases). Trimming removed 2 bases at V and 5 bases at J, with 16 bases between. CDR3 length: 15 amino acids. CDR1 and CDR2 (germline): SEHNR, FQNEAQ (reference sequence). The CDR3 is CASSLQFRGFHEQYF. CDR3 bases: TGTGCCAGCAGCTTACAGTTTAGGGGATTCCACGAGCAGTACTTC.

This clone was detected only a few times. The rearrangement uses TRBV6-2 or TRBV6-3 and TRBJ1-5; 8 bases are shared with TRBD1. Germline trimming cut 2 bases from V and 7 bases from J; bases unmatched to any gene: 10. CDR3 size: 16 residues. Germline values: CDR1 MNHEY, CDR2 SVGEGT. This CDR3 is CASSYPPGQVNQPQHF. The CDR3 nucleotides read TGTGCCAGCAGTTACCCTCCGGGACAGGTCAACCAGCCCCAGCATTTT.

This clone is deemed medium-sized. CDR3 amino acids: CASSLIGGAYEQFF. The CDR3 nucleotides read TGTGCCAGCAGTTTAATCGGGGGCGCATATGAGCAGTTCTTC. The V gene is TRBV28, the J gene TRBJ2-1; D possibly matches TRBD1 or TRBD2 (6 bases each). The CDR3 runs 14 residues. Trimming shortened V by 2 bases and J by 8 bases, and 13 bases separated the two germline ends. CDR1 is MDHEN, CDR2 SYDVKM, per germline.

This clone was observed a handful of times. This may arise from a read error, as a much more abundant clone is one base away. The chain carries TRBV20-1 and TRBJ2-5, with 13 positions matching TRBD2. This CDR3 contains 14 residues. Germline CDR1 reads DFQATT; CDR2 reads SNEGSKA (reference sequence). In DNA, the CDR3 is TGCAATGCTAGTCGACTAGCGGGAGGTGAGACCCAGTACTTC. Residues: CNASRLAGGETQYF.

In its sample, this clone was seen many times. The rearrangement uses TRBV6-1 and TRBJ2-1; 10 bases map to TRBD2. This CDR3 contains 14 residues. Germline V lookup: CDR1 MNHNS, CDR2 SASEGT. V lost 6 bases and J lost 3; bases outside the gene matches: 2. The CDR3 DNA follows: TGTGCCAGCAGGGGACTAGCGTTCTACAATGAGCAGTTCTTC. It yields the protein CASRGLAFYNEQFF.

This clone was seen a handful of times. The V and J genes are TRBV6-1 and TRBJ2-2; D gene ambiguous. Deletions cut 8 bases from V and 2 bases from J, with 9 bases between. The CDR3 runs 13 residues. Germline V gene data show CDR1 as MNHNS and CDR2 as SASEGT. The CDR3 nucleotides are TGTGCCAGCGGCGGAGTTAACACCGGGGAGCTGTTTTTT. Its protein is CASGGVNTGELFF.

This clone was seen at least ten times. CDR3 protein: CASSGDRGSYNEQFF. The CDR3 nucleotides are TGTGCCAGCAGTGGGGACAGGGGCTCCTACAATGAGCAGTTCTTC. This sequence joins TRBV3-1 and TRBJ2-1; 10 nucleotides line up with TRBD1. CDR1 LGHDT and CDR2 YNNKEL come from the germline V gene (reference sequence). Trimming cost V 6 bases and J 0 bases; bases outside gene matches: 2. This CDR3 contains 15 residues.

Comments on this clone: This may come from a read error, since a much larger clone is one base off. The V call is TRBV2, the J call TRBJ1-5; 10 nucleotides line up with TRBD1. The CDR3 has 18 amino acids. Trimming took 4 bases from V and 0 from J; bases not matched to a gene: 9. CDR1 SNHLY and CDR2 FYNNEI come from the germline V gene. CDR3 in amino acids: CASSGPGQGSLSNQPQHF. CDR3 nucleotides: TGTGCCAGCAGTGGACCGGGACAGGGGTCCCTTAGCAATCAGCCCCAGCATTTT. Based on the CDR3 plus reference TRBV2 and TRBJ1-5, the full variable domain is EPEVTQTPSHQVTQMGQEVILRCVPISNHLYFYWYRQILGQKVEFLVSFYNNEISEKSEIFDDQFSVERPDGSNFTLKIRSTKLEDSAMYFCASSGPGQGSLSNQPQHFGDGTRLSIL.

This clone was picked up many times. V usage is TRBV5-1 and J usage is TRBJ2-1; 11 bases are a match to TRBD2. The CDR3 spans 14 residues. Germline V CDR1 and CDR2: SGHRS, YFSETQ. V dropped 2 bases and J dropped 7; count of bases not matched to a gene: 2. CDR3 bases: TGCGCCAGCAGCTTTCGACTAGCGGGGAATGAGCAGTTCTTC. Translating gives CASSFRLAGNEQFF. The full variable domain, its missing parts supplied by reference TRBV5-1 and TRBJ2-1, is KAGVTQTPRYLIKTRGQQVTLSCSPISGHRSVSWYQQTPGQGLQFLFEYFSETQRNKGNFPGRFSGRQFSNSRSEMNVSTLELGDSALYLCASSFRLAGNEQFFGPGTRLTVL.

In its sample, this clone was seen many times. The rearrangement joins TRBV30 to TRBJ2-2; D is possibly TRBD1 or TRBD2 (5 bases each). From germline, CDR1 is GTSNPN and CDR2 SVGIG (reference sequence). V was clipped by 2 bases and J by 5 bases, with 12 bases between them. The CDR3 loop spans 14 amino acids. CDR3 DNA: TGTGCCTGGAGTCGGGGCGCGGATACCGGGGAGCTGTTTTTT. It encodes CAWSRGADTGELFF.

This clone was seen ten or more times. CDR3 nucleotides: TGTGCCATCAGTGAGTGGCCTAGCAAGAGCACCGGGGAGCTGTTTTTT. It encodes CAISEWPSKSTGELFF. The chain has TRBV10-3 and TRBJ2-2; D may be TRBD2 (5 bases). The CDR3 spans 16 residues. Germline CDR1 and CDR2: ENHRY and SYGVKD. With 1 base removed from V and 4 bases from J, the gap between germline ends came to 13 bases.

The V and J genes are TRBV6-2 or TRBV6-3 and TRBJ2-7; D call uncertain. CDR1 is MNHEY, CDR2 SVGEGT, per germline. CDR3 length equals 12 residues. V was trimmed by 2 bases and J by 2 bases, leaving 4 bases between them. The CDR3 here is CASSYRAYEQYF. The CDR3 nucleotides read TGTGCCAGCAGTTACAGGGCCTACGAGCAGTACTTC.